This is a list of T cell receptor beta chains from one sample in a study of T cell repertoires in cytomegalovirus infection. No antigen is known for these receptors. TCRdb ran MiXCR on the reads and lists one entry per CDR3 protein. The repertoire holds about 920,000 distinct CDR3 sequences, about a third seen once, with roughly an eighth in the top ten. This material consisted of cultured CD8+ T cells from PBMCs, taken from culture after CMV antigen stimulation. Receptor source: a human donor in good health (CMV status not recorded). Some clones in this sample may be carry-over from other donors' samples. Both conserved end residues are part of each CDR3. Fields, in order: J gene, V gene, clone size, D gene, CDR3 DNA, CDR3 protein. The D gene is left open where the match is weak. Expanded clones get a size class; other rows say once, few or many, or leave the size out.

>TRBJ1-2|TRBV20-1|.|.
TGCAGTGCCAGCGGGGGGGAGGGTCGGGGCTATGGCTACACCTTC
CSASGGEGRGYGYTF
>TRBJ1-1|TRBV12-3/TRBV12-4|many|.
TGTGCCAGCAGTTTGGGCAGGGGAAGCACTGAAGCTTTCTTT
CASSLGRGSTEAFF
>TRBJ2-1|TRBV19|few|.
TGTGCCAGTAGTATTTTGAGATGGGACACAAGACGACCTTCCTACAATGAGCAGTTCTTC
CASSILRWDTRRPSYNEQFF
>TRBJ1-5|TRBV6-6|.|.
TGTGCCAACAGTTACTCGGAAACTACTAGCAATCAGCCCCAGCATTTT
CANSYSETTSNQPQHF
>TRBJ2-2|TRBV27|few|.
TGTGCCAGCGGGTCCATACCGAACACCGGGGAGCTGTTTTTT
CASGSIPNTGELFF
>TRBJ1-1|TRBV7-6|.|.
TGTGCCAGCAGCTTAGAGAGGGGCTTCACTGAAGCTTTCTTT
CASSLERGFTEAFF
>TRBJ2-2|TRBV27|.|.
TGTGCCAGCAGTTATGGCAAGAACACCGGGGAGCTGTTTTTT
CASSYGKNTGELFF
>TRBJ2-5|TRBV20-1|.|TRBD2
TGCAGTGCTAGAGATATTTCGGGACTAGCGGGGGGGCCGGGAGAGGAGACCCAGTACTTC
CSARDISGLAGGPGEETQYF
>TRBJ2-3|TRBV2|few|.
TGTGCCAGCAGTACTCCGATTGACAGAGATACGCAGTATTTT
CASSTPIDRDTQYF
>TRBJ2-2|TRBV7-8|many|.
TGTGCCAGCAGCCCACCGGGACATCCGAACACCGGGGAGCTGTTTTTT
CASSPPGHPNTGELFF
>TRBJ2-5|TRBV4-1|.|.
TGCGCCAGCAGCCTGTACCTAGCGGAGACCCAGTACTTC
CASSLYLAETQYF
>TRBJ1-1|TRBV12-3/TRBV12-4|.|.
TGTGCCAGCTTGGACAGTGAGGACATGAACACTGAAGCTTTCTTT
CASLDSEDMNTEAFF
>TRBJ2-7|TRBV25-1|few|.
TGTGCCAGCAGTGGCGGCTTTTACGAGCAGTACTTC
CASSGGFYEQYF
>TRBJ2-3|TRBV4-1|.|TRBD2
TGCGCCAGCAGCCAAGATGTAGCGGGGGGGCAGACAGATACGCAGTATTTT
CASSQDVAGGQTDTQYF
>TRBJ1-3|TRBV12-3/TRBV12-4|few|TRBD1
TGTGCCAGCAGTTTCGATATTGCGGACAGGCCCCTTGGTGGAAACACCATATATTTT
CASSFDIADRPLGGNTIYF
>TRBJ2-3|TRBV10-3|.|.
TGTGCCATCAGTGAGTCCCCTGGCCCGCTAACAGATACGCAGTATTTT
CAISESPGPLTDTQYF
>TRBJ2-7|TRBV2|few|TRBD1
TGTGCCAGCAGTTGGGACAGGCCCCGGGAGCAGTACTTC
CASSWDRPREQYF
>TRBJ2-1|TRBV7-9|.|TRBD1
TGTGCCAGCAGCTTGGGGACGACCGGGACAGGGGGCCACAATGAGCAGTTCTTC
CASSLGTTGTGGHNEQFF
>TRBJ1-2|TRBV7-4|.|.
TGTGCCAGCAGCTTATGGATGACAGAACAAACCCACCCCTATGGCTACACCTTC
CASSLWMTEQTHPYGYTF
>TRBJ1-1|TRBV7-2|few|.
TGTGCCAGCAGCCCTCACTGGGACACTGAAGCTTTCTTT
CASSPHWDTEAFF
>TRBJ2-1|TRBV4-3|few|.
TGCGCCAGCAGCCAAGAGGCAGTAAACAATGAGCAGTTCTTC
CASSQEAVNNEQFF
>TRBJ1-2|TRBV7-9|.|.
TGTGCCAGCGAAGCTCGACAGAAAGTTAACTATGGCTACACCTTC
CASEARQKVNYGYTF
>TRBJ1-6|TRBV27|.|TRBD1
TGTGCCAGCAGTTTACCCAGGGGGCATAATTCACCCCTCCACTTT
CASSLPRGHNSPLHF
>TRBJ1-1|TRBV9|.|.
TGTGCCAGCAGCGTAGGAAGTCGGACGACAGGTGAGGGGACTGAAGCTTTCTTT
CASSVGSRTTGEGTEAFF
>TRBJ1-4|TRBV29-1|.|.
TGCAGCGTTGAGGGGCAGGAGGGCGAAAAACTGTTTTTT
CSVEGQEGEKLFF
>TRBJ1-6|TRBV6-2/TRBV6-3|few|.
TGTGCCAGCAGCGCAATCCCGGGGCCGGCCCTCCACTTT
CASSAIPGPALHF
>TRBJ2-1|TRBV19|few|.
TGTGCCAGTAGTATAGAGTTCAGACCCAATGAGCAGTTCTTC
CASSIEFRPNEQFF
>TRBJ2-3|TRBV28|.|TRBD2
TGTGCCAGCAGTACTAGCGGGGGGGTGGCAGATACGCAGTATTTT
CASSTSGGVADTQYF
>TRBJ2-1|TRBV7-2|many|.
TGTGCCAGCAGCTACAGGACTACCCCTTTGACTGAGCAGTTCTTC
CASSYRTTPLTEQFF
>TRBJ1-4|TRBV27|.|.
TGTGCCAGCAGTCCCGACAGGACTGCAACTAATGAAAAACTGTTTTTT
CASSPDRTATNEKLFF
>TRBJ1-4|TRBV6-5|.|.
TGTGCCAGCAGTTACTCTGCAGGGGATGGTGAAAAACTGTTTTTT
CASSYSAGDGEKLFF
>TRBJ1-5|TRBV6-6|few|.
TGTGCCAGCAGTTACTCTCCTATTCAGCCCCAGCATTTT
CASSYSPIQPQHF